These 12 T cell receptor beta chains were all obtained from the same sample, sequenced in a study of sequential checkpoint blockade in melanoma. Treatment described: randomized to nivolumab then ipilimumab (arm A) or the reverse (arm B). Clones were sequenced by immunoSEQ multiplex PCR, and TCRdb holds only the in-frame ones, with some missing. Of several thousand clones listed, about a fifth are singletons. Sequences were derived from tumor tissue (inferred from file names), sampled from a patient given nivolumab and ipilimumab in sequence. These receptor sequences come from a human donor with melanoma.

The chain has TRBV14 and TRBJ1-1; 8 bases fit TRBD1. CDR3 size: 14 residues. V lost 3 bases, J lost 5 bases, and 5 bases stayed unmatched. CDR1 is SGHDN and CDR2 is FVKESK in the germline V gene. The CDR3 nucleotides read TGTGCCAGCAGCCACAGGGGGCGAAGTACTGAAGCTTTCTTT. Translating gives CASSHRGRSTEAFF.

This clone was detected only a few times. V usage is TRBV28 and J usage is TRBJ2-7; 12 positions agree with TRBD2. The CDR3 spans 16 residues. CDR1 MDHEN and CDR2 SYDVKM come from the germline V gene. J lost 7 bases, V lost 5 bases, and 12 bases had no gene match. CDR3 nucleotide sequence: TGTGCCAGCAGTGCTAGCGGGAGGGCCCTATTGAGTGAGCAGTACTTC. Residues: CASSASGRALLSEQYF.

The V call is TRBV19, the J call TRBJ1-1, with 10 positions matching TRBD1. The germline gives CDR1 LNHDA, CDR2 SQIVND (reference sequence). This CDR3 has 16 amino acids. Losses at the gene ends were 11 bases for V and 2 bases for J; bases not matched to a gene: 14. CDR3 bases: TGTGCCGTCCGGCCCGGGACAGGGGTCGTAAACACTGAAGCTTTCTTT. Translation gives CAVRPGTGVVNTEAFF.

CDR3 amino acids: CASSLGQSSYNEQFF. CDR3 in DNA: TGTGCCAGCAGTTTGGGACAGAGCTCCTACAATGAGCAGTTCTTC. V and J are TRBV28 and TRBJ2-1, with TRBD1 matching 7 bases. This CDR3 is 15 amino acids long. With 3 bases clipped from V and 0 bases from J, the junction kept 2 bases outside the gene matches. CDR1 and CDR2 from the germline V gene are MDHEN and SYDVKM. Using reference TRBV28 and TRBJ2-1 for the parts outside the CDR3, the full variable domain is DVKVTQSSRYLVKRTGEKVFLECVQDMDHENMFWYRQDPGLGLRLIYFSYDVKMKEKGDIPEGYSVSREKKERFSLILESASTNQTSMYLCASSLGQSSYNEQFFGPGTRLTVL.

In this sample, this clone is large. The V and J genes are TRBV6-8 and TRBJ2-2; D remains ambiguous. V shed 6 bases and J shed 1 base, with 9 bases lying between them. This CDR3 contains 14 residues. Germline V gene sequence: CDR1 MNHGY, CDR2 SAAAGT. CDR3 protein: CASSGQWNTGELFF. DNA for the CDR3: TGTGCCAGCAGCGGGCAGTGGAACACCGGGGAGCTGTTTTTT.

This clone is termed medium-sized. The gene calls are TRBV6-8 and TRBJ1-2; D is unresolved. The CDR3 is 15 residues long. Per germline, CDR1 MNHGY and CDR2 SAAAGT. Trimming took 4 bases from V and 2 from J, leaving 14 bases between them. Here the CDR3 DNA reads TGTGCCAGCAGTTTTTTGGTCTCGGGAAACTATGGCTACACCTTC. This encodes CASSFLVSGNYGYTF.

V and J are TRBV6-8 and TRBJ2-7, with TRBD1 as a possible D gene (6 bases). Germline V gene sequence: CDR1 MNHGY, CDR2 SAAAGT. The CDR3 is 15 amino acids. V lost 4 bases and J 2 bases, leaving 15 bases between the germline ends. DNA for the CDR3: TGTGCCAGCAGTTCCCCAGGAAGGGGGACCTACGAGCAGTACTTC. Protein product: CASSSPGRGTYEQYF.

V and J are TRBV11-3 and TRBJ1-4; 7 positions match TRBD1. Germline values: CDR1 SGHNT, CDR2 YENEEA. The CDR3 has 15 amino acids. V shed 8 bases and J 8 bases; nucleotides not matched to a gene: 14. Here the CDR3 DNA reads TGTGCCAGCGGCGGATCTAGGGGGCGGGGAGAAAAACTGTTTTTT. This sequence encodes CASGGSRGRGEKLFF.

This clone was observed at least ten times. The chain carries TRBV11-3 and TRBJ2-2; D perhaps matches TRBD1 (5 bases). Trimming took 0 bases from V and 0 from J, leaving 11 bases between them. In germline, CDR1 is SGHNT, CDR2 YENEEA. The CDR3 covers 17 residues. For the CDR3, the DNA is TGTGCCAGCAGCTTAGATAGACAGACTCCGAACACCGGGGAGCTGTTTTTT. Translation: CASSLDRQTPNTGELFF.

The chain joins TRBV5-1 to TRBJ1-2; TRBD1 agrees at 11 bases. J gave up 5 bases and V 4 bases, and 10 bases lay outside the gene matches. CDR1 and CDR2 (germline): SGHRS, YFSETQ. The CDR3 sequence is 16 residues long. CDR3 protein: CASSPEDRGRGYGYTF. The CDR3 DNA reads TGCGCCAGCAGCCCCGAGGACAGGGGGCGCGGGTATGGCTACACCTTC.

The chain joins TRBV19 to TRBJ2-5, with D possibly matching TRBD2 (5 bases). Trimming pared 8 bases from V and 2 bases from J, leaving 12 bases between. The CDR3 totals 13 residues. Per the germline V gene, CDR1 is LNHDA and CDR2 is SQIVND (reference sequence). The CDR3 protein is CASRVRGQETQYF. The CDR3 region has the DNA TGTGCCAGTCGGGTCCGGGGTCAAGAGACCCAGTACTTC.

This clone was picked up many times. This rearrangement joins TRBV11-3 to TRBJ1-2; TRBD1 is a possible D gene (5 bases). Germline lookup yields CDR1 SGHNT and CDR2 YENEEA. With 5 bases removed from V and 6 bases from J, the gap between germline ends came to 16 bases. This CDR3 is 14 amino acids long. The CDR3 is CASSPRWGGNGYTF. CDR3 sequence (DNA): TGTGCCAGCAGCCCCCGATGGGGCGGAAATGGCTACACCTTC.